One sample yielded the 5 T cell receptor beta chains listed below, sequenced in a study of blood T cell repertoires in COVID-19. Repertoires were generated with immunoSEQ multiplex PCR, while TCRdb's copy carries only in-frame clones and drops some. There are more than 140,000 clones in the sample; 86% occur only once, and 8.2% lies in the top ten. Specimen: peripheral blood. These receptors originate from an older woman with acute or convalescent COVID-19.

The CDR3 coding sequence is TGTGCCAGCACTACCCCGGCGGGTTCCTCCGCAGAGACCCAGTACTTC. Its protein is CASTTPAGSSAETQYF. The chain joins TRBV28 to TRBJ2-5, with a weak D call TRBD2 (5 bases). This CDR3 has 16 amino acids. Germline V gives CDR1 MDHEN, CDR2 SYDVKM. Trimming pared 7 bases from V and 4 bases from J, leaving 22 bases between.

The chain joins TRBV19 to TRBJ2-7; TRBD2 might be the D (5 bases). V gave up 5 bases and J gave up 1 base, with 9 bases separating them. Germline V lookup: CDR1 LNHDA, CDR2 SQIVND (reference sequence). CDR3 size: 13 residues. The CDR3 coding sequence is TGTGCCAGTAGTTCCGAGGGATCCTACGAGCAGTACTTC. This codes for CASSSEGSYEQYF.

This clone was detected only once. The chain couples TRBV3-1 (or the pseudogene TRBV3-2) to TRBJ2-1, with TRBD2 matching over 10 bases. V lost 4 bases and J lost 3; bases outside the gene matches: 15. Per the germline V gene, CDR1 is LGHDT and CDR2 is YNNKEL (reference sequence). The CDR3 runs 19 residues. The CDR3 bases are TGTGCCAGCAGCCCGGGAGCGGGGGGGTTAGTGGGGAGCTACAATGAGCAGTTCTTC. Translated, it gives CASSPGAGGLVGSYNEQFF.

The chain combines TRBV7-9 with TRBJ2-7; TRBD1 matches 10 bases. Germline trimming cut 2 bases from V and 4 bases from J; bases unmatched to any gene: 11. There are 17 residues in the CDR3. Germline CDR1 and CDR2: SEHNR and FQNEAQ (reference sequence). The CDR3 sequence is CASSLRDFRDRGYEQYF. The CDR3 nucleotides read TGTGCCAGCAGCTTACGAGACTTCCGGGACAGGGGTTACGAGCAGTACTTC.

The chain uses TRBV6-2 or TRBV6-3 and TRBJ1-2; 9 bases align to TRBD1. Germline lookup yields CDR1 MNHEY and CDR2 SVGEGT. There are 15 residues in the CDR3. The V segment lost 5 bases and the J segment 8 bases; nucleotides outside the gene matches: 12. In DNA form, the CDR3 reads TGTGCCAGCAGTCCGGGACAGGGTGCATTGGGAGGCTACACCTTC. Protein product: CASSPGQGALGGYTF.